This T cell receptor (beta chain) was captured in a study of shared clonotypes between healthy human individuals. It was CD45RO-negative cells, positively selected for CCR7, that made up naive CD8 cells, with terminally differentiated effector memory CD45RA+ cells excluded. Adult donors, all healthy and HIV-negative, had no recent acute infections or vaccinations. Trimming shortened V by 6 bases and J by 0 bases, and 13 bases separated the two germline ends. CDR1 is LNHDA, CDR2 SQIVND, per germline (reference sequence). This CDR3 has 15 residues. Genomic DNA per cell subset filled all wells of several immunoSEQ plates. The repertoire was sequenced with immunoSEQ multiplex PCR; TCRdb's copy has only in-frame clones and lacks some. The table shows 800,000 to 950,000 clones, with roughly 96% occurring only once.

This clonotype originated in a man aged 30 to 39 in good health. The chain couples TRBV19 to TRBJ2-3, with D possibly TRBD2 on 6 matching bases. The specimen sequenced was naive CD8+ T cells sorted from blood. The CDR3 region is CASRGLATSTDTQYF. In nucleotides, the CDR3 is TGTGCCAGTAGGGGGCTAGCGACCAGCACAGATACGCAGTATTTT.